A selection of T cell receptor beta chains follows, all from one sample in a study of OX40 agonist ivuxolimab in advanced cancers. The method was immunoSEQ multiplex PCR; TCRdb's version includes in-frame clones alone and lacks a portion of them. In the table there are fewer than 30,000 clones, roughly 88% of which are singletons. The sample in question was CD4+ or CD8+ T cells sorted from blood, obtained in a trial of the OX40 agonist ivuxolimab. These receptors all come from an adult with an advanced solid tumor such as melanoma, head and neck, liver or kidney cancer. Both conserved end residues are trimmed from each CDR3.

v_call	j_call	cdr3_length	cdr3_aa
TRBV6-1	TRBJ2-7	11	ASSPGQSYEQY
TRBV27	TRBJ1-6	13	ASRFLGGQYSPLH
TRBV14	TRBJ2-4	14	ASSRTGLLAKNIQY
TRBV27	TRBJ2-2	14	ASSSYTAGNTGELF
TRBV19	TRBJ1-1	9	ASSDSAEAF
TRBV18	TRBJ2-6	15	ASSPRGLSSGANVLT
TRBV2	TRBJ2-1	15	ASSAPLGGASYNEQF
TRBV29-1	TRBJ1-2	11	SVEGQGVGGYT
TRBV27	TRBJ1-5	13	ASSLSFLGTQPQH
TRBV6-5	TRBJ1-5	12	ASRGIGSNQPQH
TRBV6-6	TRBJ2-1	14	ASSFLAGGSYNEQF
TRBV28	TRBJ1-2	13	ASIPHGSGTYGYT
TRBV5-4	TRBJ2-1	12	ASSLSTTYNEQF
TRBV7-8	TRBJ1-2	16	ASSSYRDRGRSNYGYT
TRBV28	TRBJ1-1	11	ASSFLDSSEAF
TRBV25-1	TRBJ2-2	13	ASSDRVGDTGELF
TRBV7-3	TRBJ2-1	11	ASSPTSEGEQF
TRBV19	TRBJ1-1	11	ASSMVQAAEAF
TRBV19	TRBJ2-7	18	ASSKGSPSLMAGPTYEQY
TRBV7-2	TRBJ2-3	13	ASSLGPGGTDTQY
TRBV2	TRBJ2-7	13	ASTGGQGNTYEQY
TRBV5-6	TRBJ2-1	15	ASSMTRVSFSYNEQF
TRBV27	TRBJ2-7	11	ASRTSSVNEQY
TRBV18	TRBJ2-1	14	ASSPRKTQGLDREF
TRBV5-1	TRBJ2-5	14	ASSLVAGGNQETQY
TRBV6-5	TRBJ2-1	13	ASSYDAGVVNEQF
TRBV5-1	TRBJ2-5	9	ASSLQETQY
TRBV9	TRBJ1-2	14	ASSARRAQVDYGYT
TRBV27	TRBJ2-7	11	ASRDSRSYEQY
TRBV5-4	TRBJ2-3	12	ASSLGTATDTQY
TRBV6-5	TRBJ1-1	11	ASSDRGVTEAF
TRBV4-1	TRBJ1-1	12	ASSDYRGNTEAF
TRBV30	TRBJ2-7	11	AWSRGADGEQY
TRBV29-1	TRBJ2-1	8	STGRHEQF
TRBV11-3	TRBJ2-5	14	ASSPRGVAGVETQY
TRBV5-1	TRBJ2-3	14	ASSWGTSGGTDTQY
TRBV5-1	TRBJ2-3	14	ASSHIAGERTDTQY
TRBV11-3	TRBJ1-2	12	ASSLGWDDGGYT
TRBV5-3	TRBJ1-1	11	ARSYGLGTEAF
TRBV14	TRBJ2-1	14	ASSQGGGRDYNEQF
TRBV11-3	TRBJ2-2	12	ASSLAGQTGELF
TRBV7-9	.	15	ASSLAAGLVDRGEQY
TRBV5-1	TRBJ1-2	11	ASRSGQGRGYT
TRBV7-2	TRBJ2-3	14	ASSRRLAGVSDTQY
TRBV2	TRBJ2-7	12	ASRGSSAGYEQY
TRBV6-5	TRBJ1-1	11	ASSLTGGTEAF
TRBV2	TRBJ2-3	12	ASSEQGATDTQY
TRBV9	TRBJ1-1	11	ASSVGGKTEAF
TRBV5-1	TRBJ2-3	11	ASSDRSTDTQY
TRBV9	TRBJ2-7	11	ASSKGWGAEQY
TRBV6-5	TRBJ1-2	13	ASSRTSGLSYGYT